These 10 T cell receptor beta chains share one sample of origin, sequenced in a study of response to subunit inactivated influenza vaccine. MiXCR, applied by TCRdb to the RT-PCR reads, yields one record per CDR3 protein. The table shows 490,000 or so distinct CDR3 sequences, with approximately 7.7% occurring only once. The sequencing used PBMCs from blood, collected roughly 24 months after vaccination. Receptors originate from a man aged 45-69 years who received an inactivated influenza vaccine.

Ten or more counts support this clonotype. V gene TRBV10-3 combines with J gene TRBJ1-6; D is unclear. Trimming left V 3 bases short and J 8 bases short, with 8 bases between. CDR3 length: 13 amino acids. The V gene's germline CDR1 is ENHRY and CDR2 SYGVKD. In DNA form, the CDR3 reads TGTGCCATCAGTGAAGCCCGGGATTCACCCCTCCACTTT. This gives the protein CAISEARDSPLHF.

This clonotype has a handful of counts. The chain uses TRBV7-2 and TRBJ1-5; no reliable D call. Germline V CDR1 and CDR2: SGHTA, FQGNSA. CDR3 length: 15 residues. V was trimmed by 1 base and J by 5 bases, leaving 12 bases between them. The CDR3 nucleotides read TGTGCCAGCAGCTTAGGGGAACTACCCCATCAGCCCCAGCATTTT. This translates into CASSLGELPHQPQHF.

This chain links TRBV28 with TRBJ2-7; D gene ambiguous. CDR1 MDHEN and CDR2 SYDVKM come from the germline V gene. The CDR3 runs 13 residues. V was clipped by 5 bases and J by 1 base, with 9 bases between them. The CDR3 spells CASSRQKSYEQYF. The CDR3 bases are TGTGCCAGCAGTCGACAAAAATCCTACGAGCAGTACTTC.

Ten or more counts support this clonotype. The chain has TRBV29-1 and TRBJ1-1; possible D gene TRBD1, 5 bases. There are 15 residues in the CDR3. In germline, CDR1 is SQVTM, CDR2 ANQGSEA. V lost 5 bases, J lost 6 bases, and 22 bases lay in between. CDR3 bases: TGCAGCGTTTCCGCCTTCCGGGACCGTCGACCTGAAGCTTTCTTT. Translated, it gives CSVSAFRDRRPEAFF.

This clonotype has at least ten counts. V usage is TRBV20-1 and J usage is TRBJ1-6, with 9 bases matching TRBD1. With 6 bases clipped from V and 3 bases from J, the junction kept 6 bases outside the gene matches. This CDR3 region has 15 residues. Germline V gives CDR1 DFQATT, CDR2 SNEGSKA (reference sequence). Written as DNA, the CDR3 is TGCAGTGCCCCCAAGGGACAGGGCTATAATTCACCCCTCCACTTT. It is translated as CSAPKGQGYNSPLHF.

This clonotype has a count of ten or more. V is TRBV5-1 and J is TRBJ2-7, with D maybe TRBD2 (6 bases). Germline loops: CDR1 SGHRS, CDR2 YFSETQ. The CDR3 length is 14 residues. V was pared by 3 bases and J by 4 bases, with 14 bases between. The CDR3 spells CASSSGAEGYEQYF. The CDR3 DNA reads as TGCGCCAGCAGCTCGGGAGCGGAAGGTTACGAGCAGTACTTC. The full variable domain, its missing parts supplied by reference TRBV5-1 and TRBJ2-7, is KAGVTQTPRYLIKTRGQQVTLSCSPISGHRSVSWYQQTPGQGLQFLFEYFSETQRNKGNFPGRFSGRQFSNSRSEMNVSTLELGDSALYLCASSSGAEGYEQYFGPGTRLTVT.

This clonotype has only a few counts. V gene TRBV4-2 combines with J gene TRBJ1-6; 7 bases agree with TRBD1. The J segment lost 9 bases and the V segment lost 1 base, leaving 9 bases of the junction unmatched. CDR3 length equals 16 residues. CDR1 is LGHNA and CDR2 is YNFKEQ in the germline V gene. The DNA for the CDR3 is TGTGCCAGCAGCCAAGCCCGGGACAGCCTTGGTTCACCCCTCCACTTT. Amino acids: CASSQARDSLGSPLHF.

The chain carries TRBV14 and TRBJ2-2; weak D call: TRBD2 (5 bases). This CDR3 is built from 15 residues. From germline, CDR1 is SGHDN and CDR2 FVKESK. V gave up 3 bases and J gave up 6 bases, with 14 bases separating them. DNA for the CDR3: TGTGCCAGCAGCCAGTCGGGCCTGGAGGCCGGGGAGCTGTTTTTT. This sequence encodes CASSQSGLEAGELFF.

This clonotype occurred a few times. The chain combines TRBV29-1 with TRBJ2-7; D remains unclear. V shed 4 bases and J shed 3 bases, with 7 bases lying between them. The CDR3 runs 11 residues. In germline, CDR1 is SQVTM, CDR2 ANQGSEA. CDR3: CSVAKDYEQYF. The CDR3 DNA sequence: TGCAGCGTTGCCAAGGACTACGAGCAGTACTTC.

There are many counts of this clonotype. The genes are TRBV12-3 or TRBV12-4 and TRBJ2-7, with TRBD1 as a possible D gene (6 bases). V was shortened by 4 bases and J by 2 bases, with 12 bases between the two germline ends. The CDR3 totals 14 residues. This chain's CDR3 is CASSSGQPAYEQYF. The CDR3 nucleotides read TGTGCCAGCAGTTCCGGACAGCCCGCCTACGAGCAGTACTTC.